This record looks at one T cell receptor (beta chain) sequence and its context. What it recognizes is unknown. Trimming took off 0 bases at V and 6 bases at J, with 16 bases between the two ends. The CDR3 covers 16 residues. Looked up from germline, CDR1 is SGHRS and CDR2 is YFSETQ. Nominally healthy donors provided the samples, though records likely missed some immune exposures. The data are from a study of cytomegalovirus exposure and HLA in healthy donors. General observations from the study: Later analysis identified several of the most significant clusters that appeared linked to common viral pathogens. In most subjects, TCR beta sequences reportedly gave accurate predictions of HLA-A and HLA-B alleles.

The PCR used 60 Vbeta and 13 Jbeta primers. The assay was immunoSEQ multiplex PCR, and TCRdb's table has in-frame clones only and misses some. The sample consists of roughly 40,000 clones, around 85% of them appearing once. V is TRBV5-1 and J is TRBJ2-1, with a tentative D call TRBD2 (5 bases). Sample: PBMCs. This TCR was sampled from a man aged 50 or older in good health and CMV-seronegative. In DNA, the CDR3 is TGCGCCAGCAGCTTGGAGAGTTTTGGAGCGGCCAATGAGCAGTTCTTC. Amino acid sequence: CASSLESFGAANEQFF.